This T cell receptor (beta chain) was recovered during a study of cytomegalovirus exposure and HLA in healthy donors. Study-level results: TCR association rates varied by HLA locus in a later analysis, with DRB1 highest and HLA-C lowest. An analysis that came later showed most CMV-associated TCR beta chains appearing HLA-restricted.

Points on this clone: Its antigen is currently unknown.

PCR involved 60 Vbeta and 13 Jbeta primers. The repertoire was sequenced with immunoSEQ multiplex PCR; TCRdb's copy has only in-frame clones and lacks some. The data contain about 120,000 clones, 80% to 85% of them singletons. Trimming at V came to 2 bases and at J to 5 bases, leaving 7 bases not matched to a gene. The CDR3 totals 15 residues. CDR1 is MNHEY, CDR2 SMNVEV, per germline (reference sequence). The TCR sequence derives from a man under 40 in good health and CMV-seronegative. The chain employs TRBV27 and TRBJ1-2; 8 nucleotides agree with TRBD1. The material sequenced was PBMCs. The CDR3 is CASSLRQGWGYGYTF. Written as DNA, the CDR3 is TGTGCCAGCAGTTTAAGACAGGGGTGGGGTTATGGCTACACCTTC.